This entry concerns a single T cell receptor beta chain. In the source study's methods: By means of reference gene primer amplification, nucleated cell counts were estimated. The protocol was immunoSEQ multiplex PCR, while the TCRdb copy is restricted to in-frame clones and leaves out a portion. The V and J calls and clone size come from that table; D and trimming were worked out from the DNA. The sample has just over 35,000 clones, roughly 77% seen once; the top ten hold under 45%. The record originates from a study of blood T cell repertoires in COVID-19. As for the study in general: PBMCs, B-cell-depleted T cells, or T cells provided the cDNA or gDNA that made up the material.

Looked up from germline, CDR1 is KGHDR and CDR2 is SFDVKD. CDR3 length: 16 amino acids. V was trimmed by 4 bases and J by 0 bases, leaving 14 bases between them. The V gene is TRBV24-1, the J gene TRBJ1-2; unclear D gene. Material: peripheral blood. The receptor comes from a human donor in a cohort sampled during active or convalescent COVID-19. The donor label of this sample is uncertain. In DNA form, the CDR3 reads TGTGCCACCAGTGACTCCGGGTCTGTGACTAACTATGGCTACACCTTC. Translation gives CATSDSGSVTNYGYTF.